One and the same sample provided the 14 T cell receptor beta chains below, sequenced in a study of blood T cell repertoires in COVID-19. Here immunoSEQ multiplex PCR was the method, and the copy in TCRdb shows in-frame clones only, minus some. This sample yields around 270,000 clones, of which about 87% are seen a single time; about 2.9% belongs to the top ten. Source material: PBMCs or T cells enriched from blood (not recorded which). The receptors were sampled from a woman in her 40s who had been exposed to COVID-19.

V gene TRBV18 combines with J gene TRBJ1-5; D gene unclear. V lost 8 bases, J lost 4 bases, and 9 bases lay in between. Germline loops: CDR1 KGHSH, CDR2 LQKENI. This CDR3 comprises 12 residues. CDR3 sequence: CASRDGNQPQHF. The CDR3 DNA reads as TGTGCCAGCCGGGATGGGAATCAGCCCCAGCATTTT.

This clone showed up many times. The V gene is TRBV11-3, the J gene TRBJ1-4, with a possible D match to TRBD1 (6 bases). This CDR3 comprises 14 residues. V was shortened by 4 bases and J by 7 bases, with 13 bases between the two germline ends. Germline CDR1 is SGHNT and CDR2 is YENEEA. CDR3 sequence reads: CASSSQGTGEKLFF. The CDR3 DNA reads TGTGCCAGCAGCTCGCAGGGGACGGGTGAAAAACTGTTTTTT.

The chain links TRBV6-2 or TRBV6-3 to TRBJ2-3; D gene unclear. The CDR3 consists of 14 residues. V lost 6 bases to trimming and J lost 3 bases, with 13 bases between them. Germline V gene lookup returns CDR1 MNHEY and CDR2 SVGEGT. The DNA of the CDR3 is TGTGCCAGCAGCCAAGAGCTAGAAACAGATACGCAGTATTTT. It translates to CASSQELETDTQYF.

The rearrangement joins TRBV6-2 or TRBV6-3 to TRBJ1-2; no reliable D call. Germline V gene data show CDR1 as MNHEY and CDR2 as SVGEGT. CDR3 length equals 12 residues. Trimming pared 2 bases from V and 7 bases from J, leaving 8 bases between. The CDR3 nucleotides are TGTGCCAGCAGTTACGGGCTACCTGGCTACACCTTC. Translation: CASSYGLPGYTF.

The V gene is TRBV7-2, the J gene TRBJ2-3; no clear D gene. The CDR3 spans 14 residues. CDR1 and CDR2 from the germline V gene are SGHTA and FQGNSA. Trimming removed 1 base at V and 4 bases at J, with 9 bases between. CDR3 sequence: CASSLVLTADTQYF. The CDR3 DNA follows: TGTGCCAGCAGCTTAGTGTTAACAGCAGATACGCAGTATTTT.

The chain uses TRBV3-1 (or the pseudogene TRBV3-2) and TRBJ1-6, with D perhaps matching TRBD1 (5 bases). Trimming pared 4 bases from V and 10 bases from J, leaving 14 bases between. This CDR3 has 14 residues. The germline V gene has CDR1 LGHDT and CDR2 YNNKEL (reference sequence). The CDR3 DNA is TGTGCCAGCAGCCGCAGCGGGGACCGGTCACCCCTCCACTTT. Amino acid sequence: CASSRSGDRSPLHF.

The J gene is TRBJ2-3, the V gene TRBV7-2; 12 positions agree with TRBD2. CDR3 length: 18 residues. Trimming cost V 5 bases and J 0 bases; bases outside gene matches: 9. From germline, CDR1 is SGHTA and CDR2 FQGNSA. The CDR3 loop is CASSPRTSGTPSTDTQYF. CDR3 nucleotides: TGTGCCAGCAGCCCTCGGACTAGCGGGACCCCCAGCACAGATACGCAGTATTTT.

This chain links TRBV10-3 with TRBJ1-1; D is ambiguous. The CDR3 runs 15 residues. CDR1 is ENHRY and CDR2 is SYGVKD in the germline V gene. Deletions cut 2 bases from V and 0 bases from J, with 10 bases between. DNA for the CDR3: TGTGCCATCAGTGAGCGTCAGATCTTGAACACTGAAGCTTTCTTT. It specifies CAISERQILNTEAFF.

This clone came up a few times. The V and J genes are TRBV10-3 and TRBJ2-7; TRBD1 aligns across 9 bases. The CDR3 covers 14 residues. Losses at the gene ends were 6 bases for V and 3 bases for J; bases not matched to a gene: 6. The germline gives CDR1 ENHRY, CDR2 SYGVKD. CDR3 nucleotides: TGTGCCATCAGGAAAGGGACAGGGAGCTACGAGCAGTACTTC. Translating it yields CAIRKGTGSYEQYF.

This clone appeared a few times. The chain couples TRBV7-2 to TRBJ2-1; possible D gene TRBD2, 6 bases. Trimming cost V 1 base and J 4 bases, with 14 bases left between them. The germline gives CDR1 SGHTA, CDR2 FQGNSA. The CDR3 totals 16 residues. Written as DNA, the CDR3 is TGTGCCAGCAGCTTAGATCCTCGGGGGTCTTACAATGAGCAGTTCTTC. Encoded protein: CASSLDPRGSYNEQFF. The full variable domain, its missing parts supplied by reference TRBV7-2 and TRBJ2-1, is GAGVSQSPSNKVTEKGKDVELRCDPISGHTALYWYRQSLGQGLEFLIYFQGNSAPDKSGLPSDRFSAERTGGSVSTLTIQRTQQEDSAVYLCASSLDPRGSYNEQFFGPGTRLTVL.

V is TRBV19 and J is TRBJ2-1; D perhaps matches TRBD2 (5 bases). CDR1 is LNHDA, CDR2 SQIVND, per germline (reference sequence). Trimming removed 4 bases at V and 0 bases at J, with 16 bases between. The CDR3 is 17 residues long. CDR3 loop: CASSSWVGSDSYNEQFF. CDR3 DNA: TGTGCCAGTAGTAGCTGGGTTGGGAGTGACTCCTACAATGAGCAGTTCTTC. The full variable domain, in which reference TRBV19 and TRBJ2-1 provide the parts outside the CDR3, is DGGITQSPKYLFRKEGQNVTLSCEQNLNHDAMYWYRQDPGQGLRLIYYSQIVNDFQKGDIAEGYSVSREKKESFPLTVTSAQKNPTAFYLCASSSWVGSDSYNEQFFGPGTRLTVL.

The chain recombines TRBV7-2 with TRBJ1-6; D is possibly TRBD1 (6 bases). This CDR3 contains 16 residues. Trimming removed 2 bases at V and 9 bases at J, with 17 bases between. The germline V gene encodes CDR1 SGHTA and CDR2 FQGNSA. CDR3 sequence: CASSLIGAGVSSPLHF. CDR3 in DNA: TGTGCCAGCAGCTTAATTGGGGCAGGGGTCTCTTCACCCCTCCACTTT.

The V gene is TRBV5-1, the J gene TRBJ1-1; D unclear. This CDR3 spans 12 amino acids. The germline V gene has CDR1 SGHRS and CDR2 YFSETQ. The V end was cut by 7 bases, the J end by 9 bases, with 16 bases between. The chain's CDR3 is CASSSGNSQAFF. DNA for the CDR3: TGCGCCAGCTCCTCGGGGAACAGTCAAGCTTTCTTT.

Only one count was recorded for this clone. CDR3 nucleotides: TGCGCCAGCAGCTCGACAGGGGCTAACTATGGCTACACCTTC. It encodes CASSSTGANYGYTF. The rearrangement links TRBV5-1 to TRBJ1-2, with 8 nucleotides matching TRBD1. The junction had 1 base not matched to a gene; V was cut back by 3 bases and J by 0 bases. The length of the CDR3 is 14 residues. Germline values: CDR1 SGHRS, CDR2 YFSETQ.